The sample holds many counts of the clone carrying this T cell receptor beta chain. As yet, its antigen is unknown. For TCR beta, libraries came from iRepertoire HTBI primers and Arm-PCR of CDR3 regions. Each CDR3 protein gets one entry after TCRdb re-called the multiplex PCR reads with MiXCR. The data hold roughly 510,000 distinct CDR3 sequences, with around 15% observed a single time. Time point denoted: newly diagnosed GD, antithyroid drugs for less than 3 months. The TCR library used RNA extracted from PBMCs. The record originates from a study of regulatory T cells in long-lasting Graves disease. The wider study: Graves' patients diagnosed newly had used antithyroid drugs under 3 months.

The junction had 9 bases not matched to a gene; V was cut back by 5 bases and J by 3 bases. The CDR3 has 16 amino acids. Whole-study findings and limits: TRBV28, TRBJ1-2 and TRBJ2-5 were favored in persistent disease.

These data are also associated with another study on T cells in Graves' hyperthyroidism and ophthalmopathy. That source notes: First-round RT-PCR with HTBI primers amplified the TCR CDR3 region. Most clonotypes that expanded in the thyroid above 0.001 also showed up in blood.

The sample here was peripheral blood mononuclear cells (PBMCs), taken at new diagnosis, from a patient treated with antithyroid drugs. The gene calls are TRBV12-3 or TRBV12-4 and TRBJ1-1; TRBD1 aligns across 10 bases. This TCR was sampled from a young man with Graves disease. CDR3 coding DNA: TGTGCCAGCAGTAACCGGGACAGGGGAGTGGACACTGAAGCTTTCTTT. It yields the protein CASSNRDRGVDTEAFF.